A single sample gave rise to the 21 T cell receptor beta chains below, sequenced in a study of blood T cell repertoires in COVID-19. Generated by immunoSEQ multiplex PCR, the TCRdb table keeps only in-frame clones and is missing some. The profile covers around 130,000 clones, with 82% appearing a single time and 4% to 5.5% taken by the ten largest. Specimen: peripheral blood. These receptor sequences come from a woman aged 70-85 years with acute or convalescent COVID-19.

The DNA of the CDR3 is TGTGCCAGCAGCCTCACGACGGGTAACTCTGGAAACACCATATATTTT. As protein: CASSLTTGNSGNTIYF. This chain links TRBV9 with TRBJ1-3; D call uncertain. Between the trimmed V and J ends, which lost 4 bases and 0 bases, there was a span of 14 bases. The CDR3 consists of 16 residues. The V gene's germline CDR1 is SGDLS and CDR2 YYNGEE.

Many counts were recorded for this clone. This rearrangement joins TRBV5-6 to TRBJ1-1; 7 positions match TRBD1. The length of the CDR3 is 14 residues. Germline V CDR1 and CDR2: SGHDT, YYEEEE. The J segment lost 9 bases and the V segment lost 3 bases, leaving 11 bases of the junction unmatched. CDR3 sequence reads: CASSWGRQGAKAFF. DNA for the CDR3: TGTGCCAGCAGCTGGGGGCGACAGGGAGCTAAAGCTTTCTTT.

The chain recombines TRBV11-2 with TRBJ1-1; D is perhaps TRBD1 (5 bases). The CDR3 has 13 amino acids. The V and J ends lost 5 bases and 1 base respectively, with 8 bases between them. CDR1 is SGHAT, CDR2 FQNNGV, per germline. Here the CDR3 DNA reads TGTGCCAGCAGCCGACAGACGAACACTGAAGCTTTCTTT. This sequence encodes CASSRQTNTEAFF.

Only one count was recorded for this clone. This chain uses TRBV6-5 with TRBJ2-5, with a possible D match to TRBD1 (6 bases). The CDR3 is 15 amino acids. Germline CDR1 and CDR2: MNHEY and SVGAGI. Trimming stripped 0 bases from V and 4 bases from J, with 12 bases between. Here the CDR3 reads CASSYSQTGTETQYF. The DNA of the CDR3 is TGTGCCAGCAGTTACTCCCAGACAGGAACAGAGACCCAGTACTTC.

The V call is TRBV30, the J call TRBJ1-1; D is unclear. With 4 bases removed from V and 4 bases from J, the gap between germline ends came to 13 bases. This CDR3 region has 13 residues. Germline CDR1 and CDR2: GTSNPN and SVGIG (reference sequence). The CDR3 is CAWTLERSTEAFF. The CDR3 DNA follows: TGTGCCTGGACCCTCGAACGGAGCACTGAAGCTTTCTTT.

In DNA, the CDR3 is TGTGCCAGCAGGCAACAGGGTGGCAATCAGCCCCAGCATTTT. Amino acid sequence: CASRQQGGNQPQHF. The chain uses TRBV7-2 and TRBJ1-5, with TRBD1 as a possible D gene (6 bases). Looked up from germline, CDR1 is SGHTA and CDR2 is FQGNSA. The V gene lost 6 bases and the J gene lost 2 bases, with 11 bases spanning the gap. The CDR3 runs 14 residues.

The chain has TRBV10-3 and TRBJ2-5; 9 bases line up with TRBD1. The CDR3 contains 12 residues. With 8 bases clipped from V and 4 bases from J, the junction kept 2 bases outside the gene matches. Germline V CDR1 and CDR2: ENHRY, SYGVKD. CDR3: CAIGTGLETQYF. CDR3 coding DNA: TGTGCCATCGGGACAGGGCTAGAGACCCAGTACTTC.

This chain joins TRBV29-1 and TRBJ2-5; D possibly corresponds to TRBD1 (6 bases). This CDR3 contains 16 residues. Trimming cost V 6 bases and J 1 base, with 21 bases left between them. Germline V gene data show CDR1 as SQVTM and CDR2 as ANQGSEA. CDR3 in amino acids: CSVREGGMTIQETQYF. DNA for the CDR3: TGCAGCGTCCGAGAAGGGGGAATGACAATCCAAGAGACCCAGTACTTC.

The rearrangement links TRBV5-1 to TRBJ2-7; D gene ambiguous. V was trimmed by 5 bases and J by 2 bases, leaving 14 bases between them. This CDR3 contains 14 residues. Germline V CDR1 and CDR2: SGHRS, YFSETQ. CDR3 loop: CASSLLRLAYEQYV. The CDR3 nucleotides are TGCGCCAGCAGTCTTTTACGCTTAGCCTACGAGCAGTACGTC.

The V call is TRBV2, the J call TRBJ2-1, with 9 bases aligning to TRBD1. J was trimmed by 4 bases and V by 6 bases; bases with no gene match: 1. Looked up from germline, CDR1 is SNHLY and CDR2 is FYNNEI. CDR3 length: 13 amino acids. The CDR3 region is CASRGTGYNEQFF. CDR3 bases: TGTGCCAGCAGAGGGACAGGGTACAATGAGCAGTTCTTC.

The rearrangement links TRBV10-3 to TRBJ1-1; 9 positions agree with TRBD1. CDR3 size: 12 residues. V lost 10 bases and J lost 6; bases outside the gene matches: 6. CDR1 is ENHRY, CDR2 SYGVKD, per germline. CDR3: CASGRQGAEAFF. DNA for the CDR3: TGTGCCAGCGGTAGACAGGGGGCTGAAGCTTTCTTT.

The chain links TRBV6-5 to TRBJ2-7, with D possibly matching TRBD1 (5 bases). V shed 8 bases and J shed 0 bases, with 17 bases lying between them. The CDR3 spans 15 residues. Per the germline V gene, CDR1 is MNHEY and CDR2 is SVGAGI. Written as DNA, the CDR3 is TGTGCCAGCTCCTGGTCGCAGGGAAGCTCCTACGAGCAGTACGTC. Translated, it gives CASSWSQGSSYEQYV.

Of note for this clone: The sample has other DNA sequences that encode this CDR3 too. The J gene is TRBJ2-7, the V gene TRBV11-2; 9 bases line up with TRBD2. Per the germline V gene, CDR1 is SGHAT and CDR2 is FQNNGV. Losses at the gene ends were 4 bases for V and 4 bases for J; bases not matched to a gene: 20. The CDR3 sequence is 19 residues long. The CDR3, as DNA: TGTGCCAGCAGCTCCCCCATGGGTAGCGGGGGCATTAGAAGGTACGAGCAGTACTTC. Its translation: CASSSPMGSGGIRRYEQYF.

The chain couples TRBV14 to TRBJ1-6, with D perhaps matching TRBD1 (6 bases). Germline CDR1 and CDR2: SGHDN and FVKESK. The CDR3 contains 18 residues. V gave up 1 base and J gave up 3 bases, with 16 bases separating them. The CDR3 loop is CASSQAGQSKLYNSPLHF. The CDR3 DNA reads TGTGCCAGCAGCCAAGCAGGACAGAGCAAACTCTATAATTCACCCCTCCACTTT.

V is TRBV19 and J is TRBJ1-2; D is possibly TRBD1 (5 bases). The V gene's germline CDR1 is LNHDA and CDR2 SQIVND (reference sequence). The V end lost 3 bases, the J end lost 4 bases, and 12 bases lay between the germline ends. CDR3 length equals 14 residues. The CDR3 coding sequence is TGTGCCAGTAGTATTGCTCAGGGCGGCTATGGCTACACCTTC. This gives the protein CASSIAQGGYGYTF.

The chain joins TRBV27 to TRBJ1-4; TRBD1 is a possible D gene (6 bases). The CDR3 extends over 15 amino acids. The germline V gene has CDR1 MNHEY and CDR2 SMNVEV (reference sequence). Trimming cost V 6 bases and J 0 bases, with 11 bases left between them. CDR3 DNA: TGTGCCAGCAGAACAGGACAGTCAACTAATGAAAAACTGTTTTTT. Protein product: CASRTGQSTNEKLFF. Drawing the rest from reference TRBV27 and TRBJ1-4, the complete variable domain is EAQVTQNPRYLITVTGKKLTVTCSQNMNHEYMSWYRQDPGLGLRQIYYSMNVEVTDKGDVPEGYKVSRKEKRNFPLILESPSPNQTSLYFCASRTGQSTNEKLFFGSGTQLSVL.

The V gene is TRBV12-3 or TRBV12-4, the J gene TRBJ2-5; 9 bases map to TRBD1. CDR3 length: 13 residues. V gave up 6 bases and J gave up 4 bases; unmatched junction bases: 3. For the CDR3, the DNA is TGTGCCAGCAGCCTGGACAGGGGAGAGACCCAGTACTTC. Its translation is CASSLDRGETQYF.

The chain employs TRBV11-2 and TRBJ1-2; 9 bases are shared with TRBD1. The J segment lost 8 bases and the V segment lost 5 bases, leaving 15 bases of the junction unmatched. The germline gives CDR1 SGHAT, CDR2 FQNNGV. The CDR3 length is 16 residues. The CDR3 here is CASSPGTGIFNRGYTF. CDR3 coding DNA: TGTGCCAGCAGCCCAGGGACAGGGATATTCAACCGGGGCTACACCTTC.

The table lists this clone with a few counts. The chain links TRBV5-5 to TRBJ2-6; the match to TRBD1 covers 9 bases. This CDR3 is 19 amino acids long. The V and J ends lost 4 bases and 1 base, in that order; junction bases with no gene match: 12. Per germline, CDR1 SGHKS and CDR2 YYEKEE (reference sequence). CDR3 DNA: TGTGCCAGCAGCGAGCTGTCCGGGACAGGGAGGTCTGGGGCCAACGTCCTGACTTTC. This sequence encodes CASSELSGTGRSGANVLTF.

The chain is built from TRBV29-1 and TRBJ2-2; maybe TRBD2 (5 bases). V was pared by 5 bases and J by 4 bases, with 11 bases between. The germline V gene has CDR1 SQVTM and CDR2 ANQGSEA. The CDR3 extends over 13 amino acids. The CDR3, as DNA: TGCAGCGTTCCGTCTAGCCGCACCGGGGAGCTGTTTTTT. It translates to CSVPSSRTGELFF.

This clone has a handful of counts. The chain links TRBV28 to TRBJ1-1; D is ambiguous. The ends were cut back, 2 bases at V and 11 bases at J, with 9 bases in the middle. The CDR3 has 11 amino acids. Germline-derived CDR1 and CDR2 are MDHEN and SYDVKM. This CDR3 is CASSLQREAFF. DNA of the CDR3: TGTGCCAGCAGTTTACAGAGGGAGGCTTTCTTT.